The 19 T cell receptor beta chains below were found in one sample sequenced in a study of neoadjuvant anti-PD-1 for oral cavity cancer. Time point described: after neoadjuvant nivolumab, at surgical resection. Using immunoSEQ multiplex PCR, the repertoire was profiled, and TCRdb retains in-frame clones only, with some absent. The repertoire consists of about 14,000 clones, with around 79% occurring once and the leading ten covering 2.8%. Sequencing was performed on PBMCs, taken after nivolumab (anti-PD-1) treatment. The receptors were sampled from a person between 40 and 85 years old with oral cavity squamous cell carcinoma.

The sample holds one count of this clone. V usage is TRBV6-1 and J usage is TRBJ2-7; a weak D match, TRBD2 (6 bases). CDR1 MNHNS and CDR2 SASEGT come from the germline V gene. The CDR3 extends over 12 amino acids. The chain's CDR3 is CASSGTFYEQYF. CDR3 DNA sequence: TGTGCTAGTTCCGGGACTTTCTACGAGCAGTACTTC.

The V gene is TRBV5-6, the J gene TRBJ1-3; D remains unclear. The CDR3 covers 11 residues. V was cut by 6 bases and J by 4 bases, with 5 bases left in between. Germline V CDR1 and CDR2: SGHDT, YYEEEE. CDR3 nucleotide sequence: TGTGCCAGCACCGGAGGAAACACCATATATTTT. It encodes CASTGGNTIYF.

CDR3 amino acids: CASTLTGGYGYTF. CDR3 nucleotide sequence: TGTGCCAGCACCCTGACAGGGGGCTATGGCTACACCTTC. This rearrangement joins TRBV28 to TRBJ1-2; 9 bases map to TRBD1. CDR3 length: 13 amino acids. Germline assignment: CDR1 MDHEN and CDR2 SYDVKM. V was clipped by 7 bases and J by 4 bases; unmatched bases: 4.

This clone was seen only a few times. The V gene is TRBV5-1, the J gene TRBJ1-1, with D uncertain. The V and J ends lost 2 bases and 3 bases respectively, with 5 bases between them. From germline, CDR1 is SGHRS and CDR2 YFSETQ. CDR3 length equals 12 residues. CDR3 in amino acids: CASSLDDTEAFF. The CDR3 DNA is TGCGCCAGCAGCTTAGACGACACTGAAGCTTTCTTT.

This clone was seen only a few times. The chain carries TRBV11-2 and TRBJ2-3; D is undetermined. V was shortened by 5 bases and J by 7 bases, with 16 bases between the two germline ends. CDR1 and CDR2 (germline): SGHAT, FQNNGV. This CDR3 spans 14 amino acids. The CDR3 is CASSPNPGMNTQYF. CDR3 in DNA: TGTGCCAGCAGCCCTAACCCGGGCATGAATACGCAGTATTTT.

The chain couples TRBV5-4 to TRBJ1-3; 8 bases align to TRBD1. CDR1 and CDR2 (germline): SGHNT, YYREEE (reference sequence). There are 14 residues in the CDR3. Losses at the gene ends were 4 bases for V and 8 bases for J; bases not matched to a gene: 8. In nucleotides, the CDR3 is TGTGCCAGCAGCAAAGGACAGGGTCGGGACACCATATATTTT. Encoded protein: CASSKGQGRDTIYF.

The chain links TRBV7-6 to TRBJ2-1; TRBD2 might be the D (6 bases). The V end was cut by 4 bases, the J end by 6 bases, with 22 bases between. CDR1 and CDR2 from the germline V gene are SGHVS and FNYEAQ. The CDR3 has 17 residues. Written as DNA, the CDR3 is TGTGCCAGCAGCTCTAGTGTACCCGGGGGAATTCCCAATGAGCAGTTCTTC. Translation: CASSSSVPGGIPNEQFF.

The chain couples TRBV30 to TRBJ2-3, with 13 positions matching TRBD2. The germline gives CDR1 GTSNPN, CDR2 SVGIG (reference sequence). This CDR3 contains 15 residues. Trimming cost V 1 base and J 5 bases; bases outside gene matches: 3. The CDR3 protein is CAWSGTSGRLDTQYF. DNA of the CDR3: TGTGCCTGGAGTGGGACTAGCGGGAGATTAGATACGCAGTATTTT.

This chain joins TRBV30 and TRBJ1-2; TRBD1 agrees at 9 bases. Per the germline V gene, CDR1 is GTSNPN and CDR2 is SVGIG (reference sequence). V shed 4 bases, J shed 6 bases, and the junction held 9 bases outside the gene matches. This CDR3 has 14 amino acids. This CDR3 reads CAWTPGQGPNGYTF. CDR3 bases: TGTGCCTGGACCCCGGGACAGGGCCCCAATGGCTACACCTTC.

V and J are TRBV6-1 and TRBJ2-7; no definite D call. The V gene's germline CDR1 is MNHNS and CDR2 SASEGT. Trimming cost V 6 bases and J 2 bases, with 14 bases left between them. This CDR3 spans 14 amino acids. CDR3 in DNA: TGTGCCAGCAGCTTGCAGGTTCTCACCTACGAGCAGTACTTC. It is translated as CASSLQVLTYEQYF.

In this sample, this clone turned up a few times. The CDR3 sequence is CAISEGQKNTEAFF. As DNA, the CDR3 is TGTGCCATCAGTGAGGGACAGAAGAACACTGAAGCTTTCTTT. V and J are TRBV10-3 and TRBJ1-1, with D perhaps TRBD1 (6 bases). Germline lookup yields CDR1 ENHRY and CDR2 SYGVKD. V was cut by 2 bases and J by 1 base, with 8 bases left in between. CDR3 length: 14 residues.

This chain uses TRBV6-5 with TRBJ1-1, with no clear D. This CDR3 is 13 amino acids long. V lost 4 bases and J lost 3, with 9 bases in between. CDR1 is MNHEY and CDR2 is SVGAGI in the germline V gene. CDR3 loop: CASSFGRDTEAFF. CDR3 sequence (DNA): TGTGCCAGCAGTTTTGGGCGGGACACTGAAGCTTTCTTT.

The genes are TRBV2 and TRBJ2-1; no reliable D call. V lost 1 base to trimming and J lost 5 bases, with 0 bases between them. Germline V lookup: CDR1 SNHLY, CDR2 FYNNEI. The CDR3 has 11 amino acids. The CDR3 nucleotides are TGTGCCAGCAGTGAAGACAATGAGCAGTTCTTC. It encodes CASSEDNEQFF.

The chain couples TRBV30 to TRBJ2-7; possible D gene TRBD2, 5 bases. Trimming left V 1 base short and J 3 bases short, with 25 bases between. The CDR3 spans 18 residues. The V gene's germline CDR1 is GTSNPN and CDR2 SVGIG (reference sequence). The CDR3 sequence: CAWSAPGIALRGLYEQYF. The CDR3 nucleotides read TGTGCCTGGAGTGCACCGGGAATAGCGCTAAGAGGGCTCTACGAGCAGTACTTC.

The V call is TRBV7-2, the J call TRBJ2-7; D not certain. The CDR3 length is 12 residues. CDR1 SGHTA and CDR2 FQGNSA come from the germline V gene. V was cut by 2 bases and J by 3 bases, with 5 bases left in between. CDR3 nucleotide sequence: TGTGCCAGCAGCTTAAGGAACTACGAGCAGTACTTC. Its protein is CASSLRNYEQYF.

This sequence joins TRBV10-3 and TRBJ2-1; possible D gene TRBD1, 6 bases. Trimming took off 2 bases at V and 2 bases at J, with 7 bases between the two ends. CDR1 and CDR2 (germline): ENHRY, SYGVKD. This CDR3 has 14 residues. The chain's CDR3 is CAISEGQTYNEQFF. In DNA form, the CDR3 reads TGTGCCATCAGTGAGGGACAGACCTACAATGAGCAGTTCTTC.

This clone was counted between two and nine times. The chain recombines TRBV7-2 with TRBJ2-5; 14 bases map to TRBD2. V lost 5 bases and J lost 5; bases outside the gene matches: 10. This CDR3 contains 17 residues. CDR1 and CDR2 (germline): SGHTA, FQGNSA. The CDR3 reads CASSPGTSGSWGETQYF. The DNA for the CDR3 is TGTGCCAGCAGCCCTGGGACTAGCGGGAGTTGGGGCGAGACCCAGTACTTC.

This clone occurred a few times. The CDR3 is CSARLNTEAFF. The CDR3 nucleotides are TGCAGTGCTAGATTGAACACTGAAGCTTTCTTT. The J gene is TRBJ1-1, the V gene TRBV20-1; no firm D call. Germline values: CDR1 DFQATT, CDR2 SNEGSKA (reference sequence). V shed 2 bases and J shed 0 bases, with 1 base lying between them. The CDR3 has 11 residues.

The V and J genes are TRBV11-2 and TRBJ1-2; D gene ambiguous. Germline lookup yields CDR1 SGHAT and CDR2 FQNNGV. The V end lost 0 bases, the J end lost 7 bases, and 6 bases lay between the germline ends. The CDR3 is made up of 12 amino acids. CDR3 residues: CASSLEGFGYTF. CDR3 nucleotides: TGTGCCAGCAGCTTAGAGGGATTTGGCTACACCTTC. Drawing the rest from reference TRBV11-2 and TRBJ1-2, the complete variable domain is EAGVAQSPRYKIIEKRQSVAFWCNPISGHATLYWYQQILGQGPKLLIQFQNNGVVDDSQLPKDRFSAERLKGVDSTLKIQPAKLEDSAVYLCASSLEGFGYTFGSGTRLTVV.